The sequence of this T cell receptor (beta chain) was determined in a study of beta chain features in type 1 diabetes listed by TCRdb under 2018. Looking at the study overall: Mean age, gender distribution, total cell number and subset yield were not different between patients and healthy donors. A total of roughly 100 million sorted cells were examined across all samples, and RNA yield correlated strongly with the number of cells per subset. The study compared the TCRB repertoires of sorted circulating CD4+ T cell subsets in recently diagnosed type 1 diabetes patients with those in matched healthy donors. Whereas all 30 or so donors provided naive and central memory subsets, regulatory and stem cell-like memory subsets were isolated from just 8 patients and roughly eight healthy donors.

From each donor, a single peripheral blood sample of about 110 mL on average was drawn into heparinised tubes. Naive, central memory, regulatory and stem cell-like memory CD4+ T cells were sorted on a BD FACSAria II using a panel including CD45RO, CCR7, CD25, CD127, CD95 and CD27. A purity above 95% was achieved for all sorted populations. PBMCs were separated immediately by Lymphoprep density gradient centrifugation and were stained directly, without being cultured. To minimize batch effects, samples were stained and sorted in pairs, one healthy donor with one patient per experiment. Broader findings and caveats from the paper: The naive, central memory and regulatory TCRB repertoires appeared to resemble one another more closely among patients than among healthy donors. Patients with type 1 diabetes made fewer insertions and deleted more nucleotides at VDJ recombination sites, implying thymic rearrangement abnormalities. Because small numbers of individuals were included in the HLA sub-analyses, any influence of HLA type on TCRB rearrangement was left unresolved. Shorter templates might have been favored by PCR, but patient and control samples were amplified and corrected together, so both groups would have been affected equally by any skew. Because cDNA was sequenced instead of genomic DNA, activated cells with high expression could be over-represented, although the groups did not differ in activation or CD3 levels. Type 1 diabetes patients showed a moderate but significant shortening of TCRB CDR3 length in all four CD4+ subsets.

The CDR1 and CDR2 encoded by the germline V gene (reference sequence) are MNHNY and SVGAGI. The V end loses 10 bases and the J end loses 5 bases, and a stretch of 17 bases separates them. The CDR3 runs 13 residues from the cysteine to the phenylalanine. Only CDR3 DNA remains: 39 bases, in frame from the first base. The entire amount of isolated RNA was reverse transcribed using the High Capacity cDNA Reverse Transcription Kit, so the sequenced TCRB transcripts were expressed ones. Deep immunoSEQ sequencing was applied to naive, central memory and regulatory T cell samples, giving an average of roughly 3.3 million total reads per sample. Sorted cells were lysed in RLT buffer and RNA was extracted with DNase-treated RNeasy Micro or Mini kits, depending on cell number. To prevent cross-contamination, every cell subset was processed on its own, while patient and healthy donor samples were processed together. TCRB sequences were amplified from cDNA with the immunoSEQ multiplex PCR, producing 87-bp fragments spanning the CDR3 region. Sequencing of the amplicons was done on the Illumina HiSeq platform. Regarding the original processing steps: Synthetic template baselines were used to correct PCR bias computationally, reads within Hamming distance 2 were collapsed, and singletons that could not be merged were discarded. Reads were aligned against IMGT so that V, D and J genes, CDR3 length and insertions or deletions at six rearrangement sites could be assigned. Within each subset, clonotype counts were normalized to the number of sorted cells before true diversity and Gini coefficients were calculated with the tcR R package. Repertoire sharing was quantified using the overlap coefficient calculated on TCRB nucleotide sequences. The table comes from immuneACCESS by way of TCRdb, which keeps in-frame sequences with V and J called. Part of the clones is missing from these tables; in studies checked, under half for an unresolved V gene and the rest for unknown reasons. V, J and clone size are taken as reported in that table, and D and trimming were inferred from the DNA itself. Recorded for this sample are about 320,000 clones; 12% to 15% of them occurred a single time. The ten largest clones add up to 6.7% of the sample.

This clone was counted a few times. This clone's antigen is unknown. No per-base quality is available; no much larger clone lies one base away. The chain is assembled from TRBV6-6 and TRBJ1-2, with no confidently assigned D gene. The source of this sequence is a man aged 25-45 years in good health. The sequenced sample was central memory CD4+ T cells from blood. The CDR3 protein is CATKVIGEYGYTF. The nucleotide sequence reads as follows: TGTGCCACCAAAGTGATCGGGGAATATGGCTACACCTTC.